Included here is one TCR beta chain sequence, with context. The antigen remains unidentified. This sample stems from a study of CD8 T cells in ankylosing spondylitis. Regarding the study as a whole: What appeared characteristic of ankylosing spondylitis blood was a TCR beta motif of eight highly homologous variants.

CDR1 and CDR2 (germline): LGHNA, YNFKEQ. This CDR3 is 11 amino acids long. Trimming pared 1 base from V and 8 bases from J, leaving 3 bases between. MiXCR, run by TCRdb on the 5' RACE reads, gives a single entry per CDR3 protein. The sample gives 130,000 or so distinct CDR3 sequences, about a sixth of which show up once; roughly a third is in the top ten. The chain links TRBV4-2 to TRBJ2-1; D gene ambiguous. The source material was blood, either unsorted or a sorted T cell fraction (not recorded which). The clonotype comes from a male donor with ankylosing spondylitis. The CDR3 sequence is CASSQVDEQFF. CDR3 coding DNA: TGTGCCAGCAGCCAAGTAGATGAGCAGTTCTTC.